These T cell receptor beta chains were read from a single sample in a study of human T cells and chemical hapten exposure. MiXCR was run by TCRdb on the RACE reads, yielding one entry per CDR3 protein. The sample holds about 100,000 distinct CDR3 sequences, about 10% seen once. Source: whole blood, taken in connection with sensitization to the hapten diphenylcyclopropenone (DPC). Every receptor here comes from a woman in her forties with alopecia areata. Some clones in this sample may be carry-over from other donors' samples. CDR3s include the opening cysteine and the closing phenylalanine or tryptophan. The D gene is left open where the match is weak. The size entry is marked missing in some rows and otherwise reads once, few, many or a size class.

clone size	D gene	J gene	V gene	CDR3 DNA	CDR3 protein
many	TRBD1	TRBJ1-2	TRBV27	TGTGCCAGCAGTTTCCAGGGGGCGCGGGACTATGGCTACACCTTC	CASSFQGARDYGYTF
many	NA	TRBJ2-7	TRBV6-2/TRBV6-3	TGTGCCAGCAGTTACGCCGTGGGCGAGCAGTACTTC	CASSYAVGEQYF
NA	TRBD1	TRBJ2-1	TRBV7-2	TGTGCCAGCAGCTTAGTGATCCGGACAGGGCGCAATGAGCAGTTCTTC	CASSLVIRTGRNEQFF
few	TRBD1	TRBJ1-5	TRBV5-1	TGCGCCAGCAGCTGGGGACAGGGGGGCAATCAGCCCCAGCATTTT	CASSWGQGGNQPQHF
NA	NA	TRBJ2-7	TRBV12-3/TRBV12-4	TGTGCCACTAGAAAAAGGACAGATTCCTACGAGCAGTACTTC	CATRKRTDSYEQYF
many	NA	TRBJ1-1	TRBV20-1	TGCAGTGCTAGAGAGGACGGGAACACTGAAGCTTTCTTT	CSAREDGNTEAFF
NA	NA	TRBJ1-5	TRBV7-9	TGTGCCAGCAGCCCCGACAGCGTCAATCAGCCCCAGCATTTT	CASSPDSVNQPQHF
few	TRBD1	TRBJ1-1	TRBV20-1	TGCAGTGCTAGAGCGGGACAGGGATACACTGAAGCTTTCTTT	CSARAGQGYTEAFF
many	NA	TRBJ1-5	TRBV7-2	TGTGCCAGCAGCTTAGGTATAGGGCGAACCAATCAGCCCCAGCATTTT	CASSLGIGRTNQPQHF
many	NA	TRBJ1-1	TRBV7-8	TGTGCCAGCAGGATCCCAGGCCGGGGGACTGAAGCTTTCTTT	CASRIPGRGTEAFF
NA	TRBD2	TRBJ2-3	TRBV14	TGTGCCAGCAGCCAACTAGCGGCCCTCACAGATACGCAGTATTTT	CASSQLAALTDTQYF
NA	TRBD1	TRBJ2-1	TRBV7-8	TGTGCCAGCAGCGCGTCGGCATGGGACAGGGGGCATCAGTTCTTC	CASSASAWDRGHQFF
few	TRBD2	TRBJ2-1	TRBV3-1	TGTGCCAGCAGCCAAAGAGCGGGGGGGTACAACAATGAGCAGTTCTTC	CASSQRAGGYNNEQFF
many	TRBD2	TRBJ2-1	TRBV12-3/TRBV12-4	TGTGCCAGCAGTTTCGGGACTAGCGGGAGAACTGAGCAGTTCTTC	CASSFGTSGRTEQFF
NA	NA	TRBJ1-1	TRBV20-1	TGCAGTGCTAGAGAGGTGGGTACTGAAGCTTTCTTT	CSAREVGTEAFF
many	NA	TRBJ2-5	TRBV11-2	TGTGCCAGCAGCCGCCTACGCCAATCCAAAGAGACCCAGTACTTC	CASSRLRQSKETQYF
many	TRBD2	TRBJ2-2	TRBV7-9	TGTGCCAGCAGCTTAGCGATCGGCGGGAGGGACCGTAACGCCGGGGAGCTGTTTTTT	CASSLAIGGRDRNAGELFF
few	NA	TRBJ1-4	TRBV14	TGTGCCAGCAGCCAAGAACTCACCCGCTCGGGAGAAAAACTGTTTTTT	CASSQELTRSGEKLFF
NA	NA	TRBJ1-1	TRBV29-1	TGCAGCGTTGAAGTAGAAAGGCGTGAAGCTTTCTTT	CSVEVERREAFF
many	NA	TRBJ1-1	TRBV7-2	TGTGCCACTGGGGTGACTGAAGCTTTCTTT	CATGVTEAFF
NA	NA	TRBJ2-1	TRBV14	TGTGCCAGCAGCCGGTCCTTGTGGCAGGGATTCGATGAGCAGTTCTTC	CASSRSLWQGFDEQFF
NA	NA	TRBJ2-2	TRBV24-1	TGTGCCACCAGTGATTACAGTAACACCGGGGAGCTGTTTTTT	CATSDYSNTGELFF
many	NA	TRBJ1-6	TRBV10-1	TGCGCCAGCAGTGGGAATAAGGATTCACCCCTCCACTTT	CASSGNKDSPLHF
many	NA	TRBJ1-6	TRBV6-5	TGTGCCAGCAGTTACTCGCAGAATAATTCACCCCTCCACTTT	CASSYSQNNSPLHF
few	NA	TRBJ1-5	TRBV6-2/TRBV6-3	TGTGCCAGCAGCTCCGTCCCGGGTCGGCAGCCCCAGCATTTT	CASSSVPGRQPQHF
few	NA	TRBJ1-1	TRBV30	TGTGCCTGGAGTGTACACGGCGACACTGAAGCTTTCTTT	CAWSVHGDTEAFF
NA	TRBD2	TRBJ2-1	TRBV29-1	TGCAGCGTTACTAGCGGGTTCCTAAACAATGAGCAGTTCTTC	CSVTSGFLNNEQFF
NA	NA	TRBJ2-7	TRBV10-3	TGTGCCATCACTTGGGACACCTCCTACGAGCAGTACTTC	CAITWDTSYEQYF
many	NA	TRBJ1-1	TRBV18	TGTGCCAGCTCACCTAGGGGAGACACTGAAGCTTTCTTT	CASSPRGDTEAFF